What follows are 8 T cell receptor beta chains derived from one specimen sequenced in a study of response to subunit inactivated influenza vaccine. One entry per CDR3 protein, called by TCRdb with MiXCR from the RT-PCR reads. The sample includes around 570,000 distinct CDR3 sequences, over 9% of them seen just once. These data also formed part of another study, on T cells expressing NK-cell markers. Per that study: For TCR beta, cDNA was produced by 5'RACE template switching with UMIs.

Sample: PBMCs from blood, taken on the day of vaccination. All receptors derive from a man aged 50 to 59 who received an inactivated influenza vaccine.

As concerns this clonotype: The junction and the germline gene differ at one end; a read error may be behind it. V gene TRBV27 combines with J gene TRBJ2-5; D gene uncertain. CDR1 and CDR2 from the germline V gene are MNHEY and SMNVEV (reference sequence). This CDR3 contains 13 residues. This CDR3 is CASTQPGQKTQYF. The CDR3 DNA reads TGTGCCAGCACCCAGCCGGGCCAAAAGACCCAGTACTTC.

This clonotype was picked up many times. The J gene is TRBJ2-7, the V gene TRBV7-2; 9 positions match TRBD1. This CDR3 is built from 19 residues. The V and J ends lost 0 bases and 6 bases, in that order; junction bases with no gene match: 18. Germline CDR1 is SGHTA and CDR2 is FQGNSA. The CDR3 sequence: CASSLARTGTGTSLREQYF. The CDR3 DNA sequence: TGTGCCAGCAGCTTAGCCCGGACAGGGACAGGGACTTCTCTCCGCGAGCAGTACTTC.

The chain has TRBV11-2 and TRBJ1-1; D not certain. V dropped 1 base and J dropped 1 base, with 10 bases sitting between them. CDR1 SGHAT and CDR2 FQNNGV come from the germline V gene. This CDR3 is built from 15 residues. CDR3 bases: TGTGCCAGCAGCTTAGCGGAGGGCGGGAACACTGAAGCTTTCTTT. Protein product: CASSLAEGGNTEAFF.

At least ten counts were recorded for this clonotype. The chain joins TRBV12-3 or TRBV12-4 to TRBJ2-6; D gene unclear. The CDR3 totals 10 residues. CDR3 sequence (DNA): TGTAACCATAGGGCCAACGTCCTGACTTTC. This gives the protein CNHRANVLTF.

This clonotype showed up many times. The chain is built from TRBV7-2 and TRBJ2-7; no firm D call. Germline V CDR1 and CDR2: SGHTA, FQGNSA. This CDR3 contains 12 residues. V lost 4 bases and J 6 bases, leaving 10 bases between the germline ends. CDR3 sequence (DNA): TGTGCCAGCAGCTCGACCTCCCTCGAGCAGTACTTC. Translation: CASSSTSLEQYF.

This clonotype turned up a few times. This chain joins TRBV15 and TRBJ2-1; no clear D. CDR3 length: 15 residues. V shed 0 bases and J shed 10 bases, with 16 bases lying between them. The germline gives CDR1 LNHNV, CDR2 YYDKDF (reference sequence). The CDR3, as DNA: TGTGCCACCAGCAGAGATTCGGGTAGATCCGGCGAGCAGTTCTTC. This gives the protein CATSRDSGRSGEQFF.

In its sample, this clonotype was seen a few times. The rearrangement links TRBV6-1 to TRBJ2-1, with D maybe TRBD2 (6 bases). V dropped 5 bases and J dropped 6 bases, with 11 bases sitting between them. This CDR3 is built from 13 residues. Germline V gene data show CDR1 as MNHNS and CDR2 as SASEGT. CDR3 residues: CASSKETSNEQFF. As DNA, the CDR3 is TGTGCCAGCAGTAAGGAGACTAGCAATGAGCAGTTCTTC.

The chain carries TRBV4-3 and TRBJ1-5, with TRBD1 matching 8 bases. This CDR3 is built from 15 residues. CDR1 LGHNA and CDR2 YSLEER come from the germline V gene. After removal of 5 bases from V and 3 bases from J, the junction contained 6 bases not matched to a gene. The CDR3 here is CASSKDRDPNQPQHF. The CDR3 DNA reads as TGCGCCAGCAGCAAGGACAGGGACCCCAATCAGCCCCAGCATTTT.